The 30 T cell receptor beta chains below all came from one sample that was sequenced in a study of CD8 T cells in ankylosing spondylitis. Study-level points and caveats: It appeared that ankylosing spondylitis blood was characterized by a TCR beta motif of several highly homologous variants.

In TCRdb, the 5' RACE reads were re-called with MiXCR into one record per CDR3 protein. The table records almost 400,000 distinct CDR3 sequences, approximately 20% of them present only once. These receptors are not linked to any known antigen. Sequenced: blood, either unsorted or a sorted T cell fraction (not recorded which). These TCRs come from a male donor with ankylosing spondylitis.

V and J are TRBV6-5 and TRBJ2-7, with 14 bases aligning to TRBD2. Trimming removed 5 bases from V and 0 bases from J; junction bases left unmatched: 9. The CDR3 contains 18 residues. Germline V gene sequence: CDR1 MNHEY, CDR2 SVGAGI. The CDR3 DNA is TGTGCCAGCAGTCCCCCGGGACTAGCGGGAGTTGGCTCCTACGAGCAGTACTTC. Protein sequence: CASSPPGLAGVGSYEQYF.

This clonotype was counted only a few times. This rearrangement joins TRBV9 to TRBJ2-7, with 7 bases fitting TRBD2. Germline V gene data show CDR1 as SGDLS and CDR2 as YYNGEE. This CDR3 has 16 residues. The J segment lost 3 bases and the V segment lost 1 base, leaving 10 bases of the junction unmatched. The CDR3 sequence: CASSVSGAVRVYEQYF. The CDR3 nucleotides are TGTGCCAGCAGCGTAAGCGGGGCAGTCAGAGTCTACGAGCAGTACTTC.

This clonotype was counted between two and nine times. The chain links TRBV7-3 to TRBJ2-1; D remains ambiguous. The CDR3 has 13 residues. Germline V lookup: CDR1 SGHTA, CDR2 FQGTGA. V was cut by 5 bases and J by 9 bases, with 14 bases left in between. In DNA, the CDR3 is TGTGCCAGCAGCCAAGCAGCTACCAGTGAGCAGTTCTTC. Translated, it gives CASSQAATSEQFF. The variable domain in full, with the rest retrieved from reference TRBV7-3 and TRBJ2-1, is GAGVSQTPSNKVTEKGKYVELRCDPISGHTALYWYRQSLGQGPEFLIYFQGTGAADDSGLPNDRFFAVRPEGSVSTLKIQRTERGDSAVYLCASSQAATSEQFFGPGTRLTVL.

This clonotype was detected only a few times. The chain has TRBV12-3 or TRBV12-4 and TRBJ1-2; D is unresolved. The CDR3 loop spans 15 amino acids. V gave up 2 bases and J gave up 6 bases, with 16 bases separating them. DNA of the CDR3: TGTGCCAGCAGTTTAAGTACCGTGACCGGGGATGGCTACACCTTC. Translated: CASSLSTVTGDGYTF.

This clonotype came up a few times. Given a much more abundant clone one base away, this may be a read error. V is TRBV28 and J is TRBJ1-1; possibly TRBD1 for D (5 bases). This CDR3 contains 12 residues. Trimming pared 3 bases from V and 6 bases from J, leaving 8 bases between. Per the germline V gene, CDR1 is MDHEN and CDR2 is SYDVKM. CDR3 in DNA: TGTGCCAGCAGTTTCTGGGGGGCTGAAGCTTTCTTT. This codes for CASSFWGAEAFF. The full variable domain, completed using reference TRBV28 and TRBJ1-1, is DVKVTQSSRYLVKRTGEKVFLECVQDMDHENMFWYRQDPGLGLRLIYFSYDVKMKEKGDIPEGYSVSREKKERFSLILESASTNQTSMYLCASSFWGAEAFFGQGTRLTVV.

This clonotype has only a few counts. The chain recombines TRBV7-9 with TRBJ2-5, with D possibly matching TRBD2 (5 bases). Germline V lookup: CDR1 SEHNR, CDR2 FQNEAQ (reference sequence). Trimming left V 3 bases short and J 4 bases short, with 12 bases between. This CDR3 contains 14 residues. CDR3 region: CASSLRAAVETQYF. DNA for the CDR3: TGTGCCAGCAGCTTGAGGGCAGCGGTAGAGACCCAGTACTTC.

V gene TRBV6-6 combines with J gene TRBJ1-5, with D tentatively TRBD1 (5 bases). Germline CDR1 MNHNY, CDR2 SVGAGI (reference sequence). The CDR3 spans 12 residues. Trimming took 11 bases from V and 4 from J, leaving 12 bases between them. CDR3: CAGRDGNQPQHF. CDR3 DNA: TGTGCCGGAAGGGACGGTAATCAGCCCCAGCATTTT.

This clonotype has just a few counts. The chain is built from TRBV3-1 and TRBJ2-7, with D uncertain. Trimming left V 1 base short and J 4 bases short, with 5 bases between. The germline CDR1 and CDR2 sequences are LGHDT and YNNKEL (reference sequence). CDR3 size: 12 residues. CDR3 amino acids: CASSQALYEQYF. DNA for the CDR3: TGTGCCAGCAGCCAAGCCCTGTACGAGCAGTACTTC.

The chain is built from TRBV28 and TRBJ2-7, with D uncertain. CDR3 length equals 11 residues. CDR1 is MDHEN, CDR2 SYDVKM, per germline. V was pared by 10 bases and J by 7 bases, with 14 bases between. The CDR3 coding sequence is TGTGCCACCAGACATGTGCGGGAGCAGTACTTC. Translating it yields CATRHVREQYF.

This sequence joins TRBV15 and TRBJ2-7; no reliable D call. The length of the CDR3 is 14 residues. In germline, CDR1 is LNHNV, CDR2 YYDKDF (reference sequence). Trimming stripped 1 base from V and 3 bases from J, with 10 bases between. The CDR3 region is CATSRGRASYEQYF. The DNA for the CDR3 is TGTGCCACCAGCAGAGGACGGGCGAGCTACGAGCAGTACTTC.

The chain links TRBV20-1 to TRBJ1-6, with D unresolved. This CDR3 spans 15 amino acids. V was pared by 6 bases and J by 4 bases, with 16 bases between. CDR1 and CDR2 (germline): DFQATT, SNEGSKA (reference sequence). The CDR3 spells CSAMDRERYNSPLHF. The CDR3 DNA sequence: TGCAGTGCCATGGACCGGGAAAGATATAATTCACCCCTCCACTTT.

This clonotype appeared a few times. In DNA, the CDR3 is TGCAGTGCTAGGGGCTGGATTTCCTCCTACGAGCAGTACTTC. This codes for CSARGWISSYEQYF. V gene TRBV20-1 combines with J gene TRBJ2-7; no clear D gene. CDR1 and CDR2 from the germline V gene are DFQATT and SNEGSKA (reference sequence). Deletions cut 3 bases from V and 0 bases from J, with 12 bases between. The CDR3 totals 14 residues.

The chain joins TRBV5-1 to TRBJ2-7; 8 positions match TRBD2. The germline gives CDR1 SGHRS, CDR2 YFSETQ. V lost 4 bases to trimming and J lost 0 bases; unmatched junction nucleotides: 12. This CDR3 is 17 amino acids long. In nucleotides, the CDR3 is TGCGCCAGCAGCATTTCAAGGCGGGAGGTCACCTCCTACGAGCAGTACTTC. Translated: CASSISRREVTSYEQYF.

The CDR3 DNA follows: TGTGCCAGCAGTTTAGGGTTATCCCAGCCCCAGCATTTT. Its translation: CASSLGLSQPQHF. The chain recombines TRBV12-3 or TRBV12-4 with TRBJ1-5; D unresolved. Trimming removed 1 base at V and 7 bases at J, with 8 bases between. The CDR3 is 13 residues long.

The chain combines TRBV7-3 with TRBJ1-1; TRBD1 matches 7 bases. This CDR3 contains 14 residues. Germline trimming cut 6 bases from V and 4 bases from J; bases unmatched to any gene: 8. CDR1 SGHTA and CDR2 FQGTGA come from the germline V gene. The CDR3 spells CASSEGAMATEAFF. In DNA form, the CDR3 reads TGTGCCAGCAGTGAGGGGGCAATGGCCACTGAAGCTTTCTTT.

The chain's CDR3 is CASSPHQSRFMNEQFF. CDR3 in DNA: TGTGCCAGCAGCCCCCATCAAAGCCGCTTCATGAATGAGCAGTTCTTC. The V call is TRBV5-5, the J call TRBJ2-1; D is undetermined. The CDR3 contains 16 residues. From germline, CDR1 is SGHKS and CDR2 YYEKEE (reference sequence). Trimming left V 4 bases short and J 7 bases short, with 21 bases between.

This clonotype occurred a few times. This CDR3 is CASSPWWSSGNTIYF. The CDR3 coding sequence is TGTGCCAGCAGCCCCTGGTGGTCCTCTGGAAACACCATATATTTT. The rearrangement uses TRBV7-2 and TRBJ1-3; D not certain. Trimming took 5 bases from V and 0 from J, leaving 11 bases between them. This CDR3 contains 15 residues. In germline, CDR1 is SGHTA, CDR2 FQGNSA.

The chain has TRBV9 and TRBJ2-1; D might be TRBD2 (6 bases). V shed 0 bases and J shed 3 bases, with 13 bases lying between them. This CDR3 is built from 16 residues. The germline CDR1 and CDR2 sequences are SGDLS and YYNGEE. The CDR3, as DNA: TGTGCCAGCAGCGTAGGAGATAGCGGATACTACAATGAGCAGTTCTTC. It yields the protein CASSVGDSGYYNEQFF.

The V gene is TRBV27, the J gene TRBJ2-7; TRBD2 aligns across 12 bases. Trimming at V came to 5 bases and at J to 4 bases, leaving 3 bases not matched to a gene. Germline V gene data show CDR1 as MNHEY and CDR2 as SMNVEV (reference sequence). This CDR3 comprises 14 residues. The CDR3 sequence: CASSRLAGGYEQYF. The CDR3 DNA is TGTGCCAGCAGTAGGCTAGCGGGAGGGTACGAGCAGTACTTC.

The V and J genes are TRBV10-3 and TRBJ2-1; 7 positions match TRBD2. Germline V gives CDR1 ENHRY, CDR2 SYGVKD. The CDR3 sequence is 14 residues long. Germline trimming cut 3 bases from V and 6 bases from J; bases unmatched to any gene: 5. The CDR3 sequence: CAISDSSGINEQFF. CDR3 nucleotide sequence: TGTGCCATCAGTGACTCTAGCGGAATCAATGAGCAGTTCTTC.

The CDR3, as DNA: TGTGCCAGCAGTTTAAGAGGGAGGGTCAATCAGCCCCAGCATTTT. Protein: CASSLRGRVNQPQHF. The V call is TRBV27, the J call TRBJ1-5, with D hard to call. Trimming took 2 bases from V and 3 from J, leaving 11 bases between them. Germline V CDR1 and CDR2: MNHEY, SMNVEV (reference sequence). The CDR3 is 15 amino acids.

The chain has TRBV6-1 and TRBJ2-3; 8 bases match TRBD2. J was trimmed by 2 bases and V by 6 bases; bases with no gene match: 7. There are 15 residues in the CDR3. Germline V gene sequence: CDR1 MNHNS, CDR2 SASEGT. The CDR3 loop is CASRGSGTYTDTQYF. The CDR3 DNA reads TGTGCCAGCAGGGGTAGCGGGACCTACACAGATACGCAGTATTTT.

Here the CDR3 reads CASRDPGDNYGYTF. In DNA, the CDR3 is TGTGCCAGCAGGGACCCGGGGGATAACTATGGCTACACCTTC. The chain carries TRBV6-2 or TRBV6-3 and TRBJ1-2, with a weak D call TRBD1 (5 bases). Trimming took off 6 bases at V and 1 base at J, with 12 bases between the two ends. This CDR3 spans 14 amino acids. Germline CDR1 and CDR2: MNHEY and SVGEGT.

V gene TRBV5-1 combines with J gene TRBJ2-5; D is tentatively TRBD1 or TRBD2 (6 bases each). In germline, CDR1 is SGHRS, CDR2 YFSETQ. This CDR3 has 14 residues. V lost 4 bases and J 4 bases, leaving 14 bases between the germline ends. CDR3 nucleotide sequence: TGCGCCAGCAGCCCGGGACACGGGGGAGAGACCCAGTACTTC. Protein: CASSPGHGGETQYF.

This clonotype was seen only a few times. V usage is TRBV20-1 and J usage is TRBJ1-2; D gene uncertain. From germline, CDR1 is DFQATT and CDR2 SNEGSKA (reference sequence). This CDR3 spans 12 amino acids. The V end was cut by 5 bases, the J end by 4 bases, with 11 bases between. This CDR3 is CSAYRAGYGYTF. The CDR3 nucleotides are TGCAGTGCTTATCGTGCGGGCTATGGCTACACCTTC.

This chain connects TRBV20-1 to TRBJ2-3; D might be TRBD1 (6 bases). The CDR3 runs 15 residues. Trimming pared 0 bases from V and 4 bases from J, leaving 14 bases between. Germline V gene data show CDR1 as DFQATT and CDR2 as SNEGSKA (reference sequence). CDR3 region: CSARDGAGDADTQYF. In DNA form, the CDR3 reads TGCAGTGCTAGAGATGGGGCAGGGGATGCAGATACGCAGTATTTT.

Here the CDR3 DNA reads TGCGCCAGCAGCTTGGAGACTCCGGCCTACAATGAGCAGTTCTTC. Residues: CASSLETPAYNEQFF. The chain is built from TRBV5-1 and TRBJ2-1; D is undetermined. This CDR3 comprises 15 residues. Germline lookup yields CDR1 SGHRS and CDR2 YFSETQ. The V and J ends lost 0 bases and 2 bases respectively, with 9 bases between them.

CDR3 in amino acids: CASSVLSGRNTQYF. The CDR3 nucleotides read TGTGCCAGCAGCGTACTGAGCGGGAGGAATACGCAGTATTTT. The chain links TRBV7-2 to TRBJ2-3; the match to TRBD2 covers 9 bases. The CDR3 length is 14 residues. Germline-derived CDR1 and CDR2 are SGHTA and FQGNSA. Losses at the gene ends were 5 bases for V and 7 bases for J; bases not matched to a gene: 7.

The chain couples TRBV27 to TRBJ2-7; the D is unclear. Trimming stripped 5 bases from V and 3 bases from J, with 20 bases between. The CDR3 is made up of 16 amino acids. Germline V CDR1 and CDR2: MNHEY, SMNVEV (reference sequence). Here the CDR3 DNA reads TGTGCCAGCAGTGAGGTCATTTTGGAAAAAAACTACGAGCAGTACTTC. Its translation is CASSEVILEKNYEQYF.

The V call is TRBV5-1, the J call TRBJ2-2; D may be TRBD1 (7 bases). The CDR3 runs 14 residues. Germline CDR1 is SGHRS and CDR2 is YFSETQ. Trimming shortened V by 4 bases and J by 4 bases, and 11 bases separated the two germline ends. Written as DNA, the CDR3 is TGCGCCAGCAGCGCGGGACAGCCCACCGGGGAGCTGTTTTTT. This translates into CASSAGQPTGELFF.